Following are 15 T cell receptor beta chains from one sample sequenced in a study of cytomegalovirus exposure and HLA in healthy donors (dated by TCRdb to about 2017). Libraries came from the immunoSEQ multiplex PCR assay. A mixture of 60 forward primers for TCR Vbeta segments and 13 reverse primers for TCR Jbeta segments was used in the multiplex PCR. Held by TCRdb, this immuneACCESS table contains in-frame sequences only and omits some clones. Under half of the omission traces to an unresolved V gene where checked; the cause of the rest is unknown. The table of this sample itemizes under 130,000 clones. The top ten clonotypes cover 0.55% to 0.6% of the sample. The source material was PBMCs. The origin of the receptors is a man aged 45-65 years in good health and CMV-seronegative.

The chain links TRBV6-4 to TRBJ2-7, with 10 bases identical to TRBD1. Germline loops: CDR1 MRHNA, CDR2 SNTAGT. V gave up 3 bases and J gave up 3 bases; unmatched junction bases: 5. CDR3 size: 15 residues. CDR3 coding DNA: TGTGCCAGCAGTGAGGGGACAGGGGACCTCTACGAGCAGTACTTC. This sequence encodes CASSEGTGDLYEQYF.

V gene TRBV7-2 combines with J gene TRBJ2-1; 7 nucleotides line up with TRBD2. The CDR3 length is 15 residues. Germline V gene sequence: CDR1 SGHTA, CDR2 FQGNSA. V shed 5 bases, J shed 4 bases, and the junction held 8 bases outside the gene matches. CDR3 sequence reads: CASSPPGRGYNEQFF. CDR3 coding DNA: TGTGCCAGCAGCCCCCCAGGGCGGGGGTACAATGAGCAGTTCTTC.

The V call is TRBV6-5, the J call TRBJ2-7; no definite D call. The length of the CDR3 is 13 residues. The V gene's germline CDR1 is MNHEY and CDR2 SVGAGI. V lost 6 bases and J lost 3, with 12 bases in between. Here the CDR3 DNA reads TGTGCCAGCAGCCCCCCGGGTCTCTACGAGCAGTACTTC. Translated, it gives CASSPPGLYEQYF.

This CDR3 reads CATSRDKTANYGYTF. The CDR3 nucleotides are TGTGCCACCAGCAGAGACAAGACAGCTAACTATGGCTACACCTTC. The chain links TRBV15 to TRBJ1-2, with a weak D call TRBD1 (5 bases). The CDR3 length is 15 residues. Germline V gene data show CDR1 as LNHNV and CDR2 as YYDKDF (reference sequence). V was clipped by 0 bases and J by 0 bases, with 8 bases between them.

The chain recombines TRBV9 with TRBJ1-2, with 8 positions matching TRBD1. Trimming took 0 bases from V and 7 from J; bases not matched to a gene: 2. This CDR3 region has 13 residues. In germline, CDR1 is SGDLS, CDR2 YYNGEE. The CDR3 loop reads CASSVDQGAGYTF. The CDR3 DNA sequence: TGTGCCAGCAGCGTAGATCAGGGGGCTGGCTACACCTTC. The variable domain in full, with the rest retrieved from reference TRBV9 and TRBJ1-2, is DSGVTQTPKHLITATGQRVTLRCSPRSGDLSVYWYQQSLDQGLQFLIQYYNGEERAKGNILERFSAQQFPDLHSELNLSSLELGDSALYFCASSVDQGAGYTFGSGTRLTVV.

The CDR3 reads CASSLPQISPLHF. The DNA for the CDR3 is TGTGCCAGCAGCTTGCCCCAAATTTCACCCCTCCACTTT. V gene TRBV5-6 combines with J gene TRBJ1-6, with D hard to call. Trimming cost V 1 base and J 9 bases, with 8 bases left between them. The CDR3 contains 13 residues. The germline CDR1 and CDR2 sequences are SGHDT and YYEEEE.

This chain connects TRBV7-8 to TRBJ1-1, with D tentatively TRBD1 (6 bases). Germline V lookup: CDR1 SGHVS, CDR2 FQNEAQ. This CDR3 is built from 15 residues. With 2 bases removed from V and 0 bases from J, the gap between germline ends came to 10 bases. The CDR3 reads CASSLRGGLNTEAFF. DNA of the CDR3: TGTGCCAGCAGCTTAAGGGGGGGACTGAACACTGAAGCTTTCTTT.

V usage is TRBV5-4 and J usage is TRBJ2-1; the match to TRBD1 covers 12 bases. V shed 3 bases and J 16 bases; nucleotides not matched to a gene: 5. This CDR3 is 12 amino acids long. The germline V gene has CDR1 SGHNT and CDR2 YYREEE (reference sequence). DNA for the CDR3: TGTGCCAGCAGCTACGGGACAGGGGGCGAATTCTTC. Translating it yields CASSYGTGGEFF.

This chain links TRBV29-1 with TRBJ2-1; TRBD1 might be the D (5 bases). The germline CDR1 and CDR2 sequences are SQVTM and ANQGSEA. V was clipped by 4 bases and J by 6 bases, with 10 bases between them. The CDR3 sequence is 12 residues long. CDR3: CSVAQGFNEQFF. In DNA form, the CDR3 reads TGCAGCGTTGCTCAGGGTTTCAATGAGCAGTTCTTC.

The chain couples TRBV6-6 to TRBJ2-5; D is uncertain. The germline gives CDR1 MNHNY, CDR2 SVGAGI (reference sequence). The V end lost 0 bases, the J end lost 14 bases, and 13 bases lay between the germline ends. This CDR3 is built from 12 residues. The CDR3 DNA sequence: TGTGCCAGCAGTTACTCGGTCCAGAACAGCTACTTC. Its translation: CASSYSVQNSYF.

The rearrangement joins TRBV5-8 to TRBJ1-5; D is ambiguous. Trimming took 2 bases from V and 3 from J, leaving 6 bases between them. The CDR3 extends over 13 amino acids. Germline CDR1 reads SGHTS; CDR2 reads YDEGEE. CDR3 loop: CASSFQDNQPQHF. In DNA form, the CDR3 reads TGTGCCAGCAGCTTCCAGGACAATCAGCCCCAGCATTTT.

V usage is TRBV7-8 and J usage is TRBJ1-2, with D hard to call. CDR3 size: 15 residues. Germline CDR1 reads SGHVS; CDR2 reads FQNEAQ. Between the trimmed V and J ends, which lost 2 bases and 2 bases, there was a span of 12 bases. CDR3 DNA: TGTGCCAGCAGCTTATCGGTTAGTTACAACTATGGCTACACCTTC. Translated, it gives CASSLSVSYNYGYTF.

The rearrangement uses TRBV4-2 and TRBJ2-1; 13 nucleotides line up with TRBD2. The CDR3 totals 17 residues. After removal of 5 bases from V and 1 base from J, the junction contained 5 bases not matched to a gene. Germline values: CDR1 LGHNA, CDR2 YNFKEQ. The chain's CDR3 is CASSGGLAGVSYNEQFF. For the CDR3, the DNA is TGTGCCAGCAGCGGAGGACTAGCGGGAGTTTCCTACAATGAGCAGTTCTTC.

The chain couples TRBV19 to TRBJ2-7; D unresolved. Trimming took 2 bases from V and 1 from J, leaving 9 bases between them. CDR3 length equals 14 residues. Germline V gene data show CDR1 as LNHDA and CDR2 as SQIVND (reference sequence). Here the CDR3 DNA reads TGTGCCAGTAGTATAATGGGCTCGTCCTACGAGCAGTACTTC. It specifies CASSIMGSSYEQYF.

The V gene is TRBV2, the J gene TRBJ2-7; D possibly corresponds to TRBD2 (6 bases). CDR1 and CDR2 from the germline V gene are SNHLY and FYNNEI. This CDR3 is 13 amino acids long. Trimming left V 6 bases short and J 4 bases short, with 13 bases between. CDR3 region: CASRDLEGYEQYF. For the CDR3, the DNA is TGTGCCAGCAGGGATTTGGAGGGGTACGAGCAGTACTTC.